This T cell receptor beta chain was sequenced during a study of post-analysis software for immune sequencing data. For the study at large: Secondary progressive, relapsing-remitting and progressive-relapsing multiple sclerosis were among the included disease courses. General study findings and limits: Batch-mates among the samples co-clustered strongly by F measure. Relative to controls, patients had about 5 TRBV segments at higher frequency, with TRBV5-6, TRBV5-1 and TRBV20-1 among these. Those with multiple sclerosis, the patient group, showed significantly lower normalized Chao1 diversity than controls.

Unique molecular identifiers were built into the TCR beta cDNA libraries. TCRdb re-called the PCR reads through MiXCR, storing one row per CDR3 protein. This sample has hundreds of thousands of distinct CDR3 sequences; roughly 50% occur once, and the top ten carry approximately 4.4%. Note on this clonotype: As yet, its antigen is unknown.

The germline CDR1 and CDR2 sequences are LNHNV and YYDKDF (reference sequence). There are 14 residues in the CDR3. Trimming took 5 bases from V and 0 from J, leaving 9 bases between them. The chain is built from TRBV15 and TRBJ2-3; perhaps TRBD2 as D (6 bases). Material: blood. The clonotype was recovered from a girl between 10 and 17 years old with multiple sclerosis. The CDR3 bases are TGTGCCACCAGCGGGACTCCAAGCACAGATACGCAGTATTTT. Amino acids: CATSGTPSTDTQYF. Full variable domain (remainder filled in from reference TRBV15 and TRBJ2-3): DAMVIQNPRYQVTQFGKPVTLSCSQTLNHNVMYWYQQKSSQAPKLLFHYYDKDFNNEADTPDNFQSRRPNTSFCFLDIRSPGLGDTAMYLCATSGTPSTDTQYFGPGTRLTVL.